The 14 T cell receptor beta chains given below trace back to one sample, sequenced in a study of cytomegalovirus exposure and HLA in healthy donors. The PCR ran on 60 Vbeta and 13 Jbeta primers. Only in-frame clones appear in the TCRdb table, and some are missing; sequencing was by immunoSEQ multiplex PCR. The top ten clones hold about 9.6% of a sample with 55,000 to 80,000 clones, more than 70% of them seen once. Sequenced: PBMCs. The source of these receptors is a man aged 35 to 55 in good health and CMV-seronegative.

The chain combines TRBV7-8 with TRBJ2-7; 10 nucleotides match TRBD2. The CDR3 spans 15 residues. CDR1 is SGHVS, CDR2 FQNEAQ, per germline. Trimming at V came to 0 bases and at J to 5 bases, leaving 4 bases not matched to a gene. CDR3 nucleotide sequence: TGTGCCAGCAGCTTAGCGAGCGGGGGGGCTGACGAGCAGTACTTC. Its translation is CASSLASGGADEQYF.

This sequence joins TRBV7-7 and TRBJ2-7; possibly TRBD1 for D (6 bases). Germline CDR1 SSHAT, CDR2 FNYEAQ (reference sequence). V lost 1 base and J lost 5, with 9 bases in between. The CDR3 consists of 13 residues. For the CDR3, the DNA is TGTGCCAGCAGCTTAGTCCCAGGGGACGAGCAGTACTTC. Encoded protein: CASSLVPGDEQYF. Supplemented by reference TRBV7-7 and TRBJ2-7, the full variable domain reads GAGVSQSPRYKVTKRGQDVTLRCDPISSHATLYWYQQALGQGPEFLTYFNYEAQPDKSGLPSDRFSAERPEGSISTLTIQRTEQRDSAMYRCASSLVPGDEQYFGPGTRLTVT.

As for this clone: The junction differs from germline at one of its ends, possibly a read error. This chain links TRBV7-9 with TRBJ2-7; 8 nucleotides match TRBD2. CDR3 length: 12 residues. Germline V lookup: CDR1 SEHNR, CDR2 FQNEAQ (reference sequence). CDR3 residues: CSSSPRGDEQYF. The CDR3 DNA reads TGTTCCAGCAGCCCGCGGGGGGACGAGCAGTACTTC.

This clone has just a few counts. Its ends do not fully match the called genes, so a read error is possible. This chain joins TRBV5-1 and TRBJ1-4; 7 bases match TRBD1. The V gene's germline CDR1 is SGHRS and CDR2 YFSETQ. The CDR3 is 12 residues long. The CDR3 spells CASHNRGEKLFF. The CDR3 DNA reads as TGTGCCAGCCACAACAGGGGAGAAAAACTGTTTTTT.

The chain carries TRBV11-2 and TRBJ2-5, with a possible D match to TRBD1 (5 bases). The CDR3 sequence is 14 residues long. V was pared by 4 bases and J by 1 base, with 10 bases between. The germline V gene has CDR1 SGHAT and CDR2 FQNNGV. This CDR3 reads CASSYQGSQETQYF. CDR3 DNA: TGTGCCAGCAGCTACCAGGGTTCCCAAGAGACCCAGTACTTC.

The rearrangement joins TRBV28 to TRBJ2-5; 9 nucleotides agree with TRBD1. The J call may be faulty, since TRBJ2-7 better matches the DNA end. The CDR3 is 14 amino acids. CDR1 and CDR2 (germline): MDHEN, SYDVKM. The CDR3 loop is CASSWDREPYEQYF. The CDR3 bases are TGTGCCAGCAGCTGGGACAGGGAGCCCTACGAGCAGTACTTC.

The V gene is TRBV29-1, the J gene TRBJ2-7, with D perhaps TRBD2 (5 bases). Trimming stripped 7 bases from V and 2 bases from J, with 12 bases between. The CDR3 is 12 amino acids. CDR1 and CDR2 (germline): SQVTM, ANQGSEA. Here the CDR3 reads CSASPGTYEQYF. DNA for the CDR3: TGCAGCGCTTCACCCGGGACCTACGAGCAGTACTTC.

The chain joins TRBV7-3 to TRBJ1-1; D possibly corresponds to TRBD1 (5 bases). Germline-derived CDR1 and CDR2 are SGHTA and FQGTGA. CDR3 length: 15 residues. Between the trimmed V and J ends, which lost 0 bases and 8 bases, there was a span of 16 bases. The DNA for the CDR3 is TGTGCCAGCAGCTTAACGGGGTCGACAGCCAGCGAAGCTTTCTTT. Protein: CASSLTGSTASEAFF.

V is TRBV2 and J is TRBJ1-3; a weak D match, TRBD1 (6 bases). Germline CDR1 SNHLY, CDR2 FYNNEI. V was shortened by 6 bases and J by 0 bases, with 9 bases between the two germline ends. There are 14 residues in the CDR3. The CDR3 nucleotides are TGTGCCAGCAGCGGACAGCTCTCTGGAAACACCATATATTTT. This encodes CASSGQLSGNTIYF. The variable domain in full, with the rest retrieved from reference TRBV2 and TRBJ1-3, is EPEVTQTPSHQVTQMGQEVILRCVPISNHLYFYWYRQILGQKVEFLVSFYNNEISEKSEIFDDQFSVERPDGSNFTLKIRSTKLEDSAMYFCASSGQLSGNTIYFGEGSWLTVV.

CDR3 residues: CASSLQPIGTRPTEAFF. The CDR3 nucleotides are TGTGCCAGCAGCTTACAGCCCATAGGGACAAGGCCCACTGAAGCTTTCTTT. This chain links TRBV7-9 with TRBJ1-1, with D possibly TRBD1 on 6 matching bases. Trimming removed 2 bases at V and 4 bases at J, with 20 bases between. This CDR3 spans 17 amino acids. Germline V gene data show CDR1 as SEHNR and CDR2 as FQNEAQ (reference sequence). The full variable domain, rest sourced from reference TRBV7-9 and TRBJ1-1, is DTGVSQNPRHKITKRGQNVTFRCDPISEHNRLYWYRQTLGQGPEFLTYFQNEAQLEKSRLLSDRFSAERPKGSFSTLEIQRTEQGDSAMYLCASSLQPIGTRPTEAFFGQGTRLTVV.

The CDR3: CASRYSGYYYNEQFF. The CDR3 region has the DNA TGTGCCAGCAGGTATAGCGGGTACTACTACAATGAGCAGTTCTTC. The J gene is TRBJ2-1, the V gene TRBV6-1; the match to TRBD2 covers 7 bases. The ends lost 6 bases at V and 3 bases at J; junction bases unmatched: 8. CDR3 size: 15 residues. Germline lookup yields CDR1 MNHNS and CDR2 SASEGT.

Comment on this clone: A read error may produce the germline difference seen at one junction end. The CDR3: CSSTASGTSTHEQYF. The CDR3, as DNA: TGTTCCAGCACCGCATCCGGGACTAGCACCCACGAGCAGTACTTC. The gene calls are TRBV7-9 and TRBJ2-7; TRBD2 aligns across 9 bases. The CDR3 spans 15 residues. Per germline, CDR1 SEHNR and CDR2 FQNEAQ (reference sequence).

V and J are TRBV28 and TRBJ2-1; TRBD1 agrees at 11 bases. The CDR3 covers 17 residues. Germline CDR1 is MDHEN and CDR2 is SYDVKM. V shed 2 bases and J 6 bases; nucleotides not matched to a gene: 9. The CDR3 protein is CASSLPRTGGNPNEQFF. The CDR3 DNA reads as TGTGCCAGCAGTTTACCCAGGACAGGGGGCAACCCCAATGAGCAGTTCTTC.

This chain uses TRBV10-3 with TRBJ1-1; TRBD1 matches 8 bases. V gave up 6 bases and J gave up 4 bases; unmatched junction bases: 7. Per the germline V gene, CDR1 is ENHRY and CDR2 is SYGVKD. The CDR3 is 14 amino acids. CDR3 sequence reads: CAISKGQDLTEAFF. The CDR3 nucleotides are TGTGCCATCAGCAAGGGACAGGACCTCACTGAAGCTTTCTTT.